A selection of T cell receptor delta chains follows, all from one sample in a study of γδ T cells in repeated Plasmodium falciparum infection. TCRdb reprocessed the multiplex PCR reads using CATT. The table lists around 50,000 delta-chain clones, about 1.9% of them singletons. Sequencing input: gamma-delta T cells from blood. These receptors were taken from a pool of human donors (malaria-infected and uninfected, not separated). Both conserved end residues are part of each CDR3. D genes are given only for firm matches. Size is stated as once, few, many or a size class.

>TRDV2|many|TRDJ1|TRDD3
TGTGCCTGTGATCCACTGGGGGATAAGCCCTCTAGAGATAAACTCATCTTT
CACDPLGDKPSRDKLIF
>TRDV1|many|TRDJ1|TRDD3
TGTGCTCTTGGGGAACTAGTACCTACGGGGGATAAATTAATACGTAAACTCATCTTT
CALGELVPTGDKLIRKLIF
>TRDV1|medium-sized|TRDJ1|TRDD3
TGTGCTCTTGGGGAACCATTGCCGACTCCAACTGGGGGATACCGCGATAAACTCATCTTT
CALGEPLPTPTGGYRDKLIF
>TRDV2|many|TRDJ1|NA
TGTGCCTGTGACTCGCTCGATGGCGGGGGAGAATACACCGATAAACTCATCTTT
CACDSLDGGGEYTDKLIF
>TRDV1|many|TRDJ1|TRDD3
TGTGCTCTTGGGGGTACCCGGCCTTCGCGATGGGGGATACCCGTGACCGATAAACTCATCTTT
CALGGTRPSRWGIPVTDKLIF
>TRDV1|medium-sized|TRDJ1|TRDD3
TGTGCTCTTGGGGAACCCACCTCCTTCCTACGAGCCTATCGGACTGGGGGATACAGTACCGATAAACTCATCTTT
CALGEPTSFLRAYRTGGYSTDKLIF
>TRDV1|many|TRDJ1|TRDD3
TGTGCTCTTGGATTCTCTTCGAATGACCTTCGGGCCCCTATCCTCCGGCGTACTGGGGGCCTTAAAGGTTACACCGATAAACTCATCTTT
CALGFSSNDLRAPILRRTGGLKGYTDKLIF
>TRDV1|medium-sized|TRDJ1|TRDD3
TGTGCTCTTGGGTGGTTCCTACACTACACAGGGGGATACAGGGGTAAACTCATCTTT
CALGWFLHYTGGYRGKLIF
>TRDV1|many|TRDJ1|NA
TGTGCTCTTGGGGAACTCGCCCAACCGACCGATAAACTCATCTTT
CALGELAQPTDKLIF
>TRDV1|many|TRDJ1|NA
TGTGCTCTTGGGGAACCCGAGACGGGACTCTGGCTGGGGACCCTGTACACCGATAAACTCATCTTT
CALGEPETGLWLGTLYTDKLIF
>TRDV1|many|TRDJ1|NA
TGTGCTCTTGGGAGGATCCTTAATCTGGGGACCCGACCCCATAAACTCATCTTT
CALGRILNLGTRPHKLIF
>TRDV1|many|TRDJ1|NA
TGTGCTCTTGGGGATCCTGCGCCTTGGCTGTGGATCGGACTACTCATCTTT
CALGDPAPWLWIGLLIF
>TRDV1|many|TRDJ1|TRDD3
TGTGCTCTCGGGAAACCCTCTTCCAGGCGCTGGGGGATACAAAACACCGATAAACTCATCTTT
CALGKPSSRRWGIQNTDKLIF
>TRDV1|medium-sized|TRDJ1|NA
TGTGCTCTTGGGGAACTCGGTTATAGTATTACTTTGGGGATCAACCGATTGTACACCGATAAACTCATCTTT
CALGELGYSITLGINRLYTDKLIF
>TRDV1|many|TRDJ1|TRDD3
TGTGCTCTTGGCATGGATGGCTGGGGGATTTACACCGATAAACTCATCTTT
CALGMDGWGIYTDKLIF
>TRDV1|many|TRDJ1|TRDD2
TGTGCTCTTGGGGCCCCAGGGCCCCCTTCCTACTTACCCATTATACGGTACACCGATAAACTCATCTTT
CALGAPGPPSYLPIIRYTDKLIF
>TRDV1|many|TRDJ1|NA
TGTGCTCTTGGGGCCCTCGGAGGCTTCCTAACGTGGGGGAAGCCTTACACCGATAAACTCATCTTT
CALGALGGFLTWGKPYTDKLIF
>TRDV1|many|TRDJ1|TRDD3
TGTGCTCTTGGGGAACTAGTCCCCTACTGGGGGATCCCGGTTGGCGCCGATAAACTCATCTTT
CALGELVPYWGIPVGADKLIF
>TRDV1|medium-sized|TRDJ1|TRDD3
TGTGCTCTTGGGAACCCTTCGGGACTGGGGGACCGACATAAACTCATCTTT
CALGNPSGLGDRHKLIF
>TRDV1|many|TRDJ1|TRDD3
TGTGCTCTTGGGGAATTTGGCCCTCCTACCGACTGGGGGATACCTAGTTCTTCCGATAAACTCATCTTT
CALGEFGPPTDWGIPSSSDKLIF
>TRDV1|many|TRDJ1|TRDD3
TGTGCTCTTGGGGAACTACTCCCTGTACTGGGGGATTCTGAACTCATCTTT
CALGELLPVLGDSELIF
>TRDV1|many|TRDJ3|TRDD3
TGTGCTCTTGGGGTTAAGTACTGGGGGATACGGACAAGCTCCTGGGACACCCGACAGATGTTTTTC
CALGVKYWGIRTSSWDTRQMFF